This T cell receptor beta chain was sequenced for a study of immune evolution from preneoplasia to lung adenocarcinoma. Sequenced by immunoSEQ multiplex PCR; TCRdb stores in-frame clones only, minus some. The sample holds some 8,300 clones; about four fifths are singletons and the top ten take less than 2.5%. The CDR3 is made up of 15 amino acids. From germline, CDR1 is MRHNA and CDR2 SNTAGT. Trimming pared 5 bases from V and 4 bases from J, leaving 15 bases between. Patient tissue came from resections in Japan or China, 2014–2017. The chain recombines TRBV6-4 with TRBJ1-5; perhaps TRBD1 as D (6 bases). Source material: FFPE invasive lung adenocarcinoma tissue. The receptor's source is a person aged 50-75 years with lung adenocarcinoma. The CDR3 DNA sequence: TGTGCCAGCAGTATCCGGGACATATGGAATCAGCCCCAGCATTTT. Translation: CASSIRDIWNQPQHF.